The 23 T cell receptor beta chains in this list originate from one sample, sequenced in a study of cytomegalovirus exposure and HLA in healthy donors. The PCR made use of 60 Vbeta and 13 Jbeta primers. Using immunoSEQ multiplex PCR, the repertoire was profiled, and TCRdb retains in-frame clones only, with some absent. This sample carries a few hundred thousand clones, almost 80% of them seen once, and the ten largest clones take around 1.8%. The source material was PBMCs. The receptors shown here come from a man aged 18 to 35 in good health and CMV-seronegative.

V and J are TRBV15 and TRBJ2-5; TRBD1 matches at 7 bases. The trim removed 8 bases at V and 5 bases at J, leaving 17 bases unmatched. The CDR3 length is 16 residues. Germline V gives CDR1 LNHNV, CDR2 YYDKDF (reference sequence). The CDR3 protein is CATAKEQGMVLETQYF. DNA for the CDR3: TGTGCCACCGCCAAGGAACAGGGGATGGTCCTTGAGACCCAGTACTTC.

V is TRBV19 and J is TRBJ1-5; no reliable D call. CDR3 size: 18 residues. Germline CDR1 reads LNHDA; CDR2 reads SQIVND (reference sequence). V lost 1 base, J lost 3 bases, and 19 bases lay in between. The DNA of the CDR3 is TGTGCCAGTAGTATAGTCCCCGTTGGAGTTTTAGCCAATCAGCCCCAGCATTTT. Translated: CASSIVPVGVLANQPQHF.

V is TRBV6-5 and J is TRBJ1-2, with 7 bases that match TRBD1. Per the germline V gene, CDR1 is MNHEY and CDR2 is SVGAGI. With 3 bases clipped from V and 4 bases from J, the junction kept 8 bases outside the gene matches. This CDR3 has 15 amino acids. CDR3 sequence reads: CASSYTTGTAYGYTF. The CDR3 region has the DNA TGTGCCAGCAGTTATACTACCGGGACAGCCTATGGCTACACCTTC.

The V gene is TRBV7-6, the J gene TRBJ1-1, with D possibly TRBD1 on 5 matching bases. Looked up from germline, CDR1 is SGHVS and CDR2 is FNYEAQ. The V and J ends lost 1 base and 3 bases respectively, with 15 bases between them. The CDR3 has 16 amino acids. CDR3 in amino acids: CASSLVVAGRDTEAFF. CDR3 sequence (DNA): TGTGCCAGCAGCTTAGTTGTCGCAGGGAGGGACACTGAAGCTTTCTTT.

DNA for the CDR3: TGTGCCAGCAGATCAACTAGCGGGAGTGGAAATGAGCAGTTCTTC. Protein: CASRSTSGSGNEQFF. This chain joins TRBV5-6 and TRBJ2-1; 11 bases fit TRBD2. The junction had 8 bases not matched to a gene; V was cut back by 5 bases and J by 7 bases. The CDR3 length is 15 residues. Germline V gene data show CDR1 as SGHDT and CDR2 as YYEEEE.

This clone has only a few counts. V is TRBV27 and J is TRBJ2-7, with TRBD2 matching 8 bases. The V and J ends lost 0 bases and 4 bases, in that order; junction bases with no gene match: 5. Germline loops: CDR1 MNHEY, CDR2 SMNVEV (reference sequence). This CDR3 is 15 amino acids long. The DNA for the CDR3 is TGTGCCAGCAGTTTATCGGCGGGGGGCGCGTACGAGCAGTACTTC. Translated, it gives CASSLSAGGAYEQYF.

J is TRBJ2-3 and V is TRBV7-2; weak D call: TRBD2 (5 bases). There are 15 residues in the CDR3. Germline V gene lookup returns CDR1 SGHTA and CDR2 FQGNSA. The V end lost 1 base, the J end lost 2 bases, and 10 bases lay between the germline ends. CDR3 DNA: TGTGCCAGCAGCTTAGGAGCGGAGTTCACAGATACGCAGTATTTT. It encodes CASSLGAEFTDTQYF. Together with reference TRBV7-2 and TRBJ2-3, the CDR3 gives the full variable domain: GAGVSQSPSNKVTEKGKDVELRCDPISGHTALYWYRQSLGQGLEFLIYFQGNSAPDKSGLPSDRFSAERTGGSVSTLTIQRTQQEDSAVYLCASSLGAEFTDTQYFGPGTRLTVL.

The chain joins TRBV18 to TRBJ1-5; TRBD1 matches at 7 bases. Looked up from germline, CDR1 is KGHSH and CDR2 is LQKENI. V gave up 4 bases and J gave up 3 bases; unmatched junction bases: 3. The CDR3 covers 14 residues. The CDR3 protein is CASSLGQVNQPQHF. The DNA of the CDR3 is TGTGCCAGCTCACTTGGACAGGTCAATCAGCCCCAGCATTTT.

Written as DNA, the CDR3 is TGTGCCAGCAGCTTGGCCATCGGTCTAGCGGGAAGTCCACACGAGCAGTACTTC. Protein sequence: CASSLAIGLAGSPHEQYF. V and J are TRBV5-4 and TRBJ2-7, with 9 bases aligning to TRBD2. Trimming took 0 bases from V and 5 from J; bases not matched to a gene: 15. Germline V lookup: CDR1 SGHNT, CDR2 YYREEE (reference sequence). This CDR3 has 18 residues.

As for this clone: At one end, the junction sequence differs from germline, possibly due to a read error. This chain joins TRBV7-9 and TRBJ1-2; D uncertain. CDR1 and CDR2 from the germline V gene are SEHNR and FQNEAQ (reference sequence). The CDR3 extends over 12 amino acids. The CDR3 DNA reads TGTTCCAGCAGCTTACGTCAGGATGTCTACACCTTC. Translation: CSSSLRQDVYTF.

In its sample, this clone was seen a few times. The rearrangement joins TRBV9 to TRBJ2-3; maybe TRBD2 (6 bases). Per germline, CDR1 SGDLS and CDR2 YYNGEE. The V and J ends lost 0 bases and 1 base respectively, with 15 bases between them. This CDR3 contains 17 residues. The CDR3, as DNA: TGTGCCAGCAGCGTAGCTGGCTGGGGACTTGGCACAGATACGCAGTATTTT. Amino acid sequence: CASSVAGWGLGTDTQYF.

V and J are TRBV7-9 and TRBJ1-2; D is unresolved. Trimming removed 0 bases at V and 6 bases at J, with 11 bases between. This CDR3 comprises 14 residues. Germline V CDR1 and CDR2: SEHNR, FQNEAQ (reference sequence). CDR3 residues: CASSLASGYDGYTF. In DNA, the CDR3 is TGTGCCAGCAGCTTAGCGTCAGGATATGATGGCTACACCTTC.

This chain links TRBV30 with TRBJ1-4; D is uncertain. Germline assignment: CDR1 GTSNPN and CDR2 SVGIG (reference sequence). CDR3 length: 13 amino acids. CDR3 residues: CAFEWGAYEKLFF. Written as DNA, the CDR3 is TGTGCGTTCGAGTGGGGAGCTTATGAAAAACTGTTTTTT.

This clone was counted between two and nine times. The chain has TRBV19 and TRBJ2-3, with 10 bases matching TRBD1. The germline CDR1 and CDR2 sequences are LNHDA and SQIVND (reference sequence). V was pared by 8 bases and J by 4 bases, with 9 bases of the junction left unmatched. The CDR3 consists of 15 residues. The CDR3 DNA reads TGTGCCAGTGAAGAGACAGGGGGCGCAGCAGATACGCAGTATTTT. Encoded protein: CASEETGGAADTQYF.

The chain couples TRBV19 to TRBJ1-5; D is possibly TRBD1 (5 bases). V lost 3 bases and J lost 6, with 9 bases in between. The CDR3 contains 13 residues. CDR1 and CDR2 (germline): LNHDA, SQIVND (reference sequence). CDR3 region: CASSMGGGQPQHF. As DNA, the CDR3 is TGTGCCAGTAGTATGGGGGGGGGTCAGCCCCAGCATTTT. Using reference TRBV19 and TRBJ1-5 for the parts outside the CDR3, the full variable domain is DGGITQSPKYLFRKEGQNVTLSCEQNLNHDAMYWYRQDPGQGLRLIYYSQIVNDFQKGDIAEGYSVSREKKESFPLTVTSAQKNPTAFYLCASSMGGGQPQHFGDGTRLSIL.

The chain employs TRBV7-8 and TRBJ1-2; the D gene is possibly TRBD1 (6 bases). Germline assignment: CDR1 SGHVS and CDR2 FQNEAQ. The germline V and J ends were trimmed by 0 bases and 7 bases, with 15 bases remaining between them. This CDR3 is built from 15 residues. The CDR3 spells CASSLARQGLSGYTF. CDR3 bases: TGTGCCAGCAGCTTAGCGCGGCAGGGGTTAAGTGGCTACACCTTC.

The J gene is TRBJ1-4, the V gene TRBV29-1, with TRBD1 matching 7 bases. V dropped 5 bases and J dropped 12; count of bases not matched to a gene: 18. Per the germline V gene, CDR1 is SQVTM and CDR2 is ANQGSEA. CDR3 length: 15 amino acids. The CDR3 sequence is CSVIFHGTDVGELFF. CDR3 DNA sequence: TGCAGCGTTATATTTCATGGGACAGACGTGGGGGAACTGTTTTTT.

The CDR3 DNA sequence: TGTGCCAGCAAGGAGGGAGATAACTATGGCTACACCTTC. This encodes CASKEGDNYGYTF. The chain joins TRBV2 to TRBJ1-2; D is undetermined. V lost 7 bases to trimming and J lost 1 base, with 10 bases between them. Per the germline V gene, CDR1 is SNHLY and CDR2 is FYNNEI. This CDR3 region has 13 residues.

In regard to this clone: Other DNA sequences from this sample encode an identical CDR3 as well. The DNA for the CDR3 is TGTGCCAGCAGCCTAGCAGGGGGGAATAATTCACCCCTCCACTTT. As protein: CASSLAGGNNSPLHF. The chain carries TRBV5-6 and TRBJ1-6; 7 bases fit TRBD1. Germline V gene data show CDR1 as SGHDT and CDR2 as YYEEEE. The CDR3 loop spans 15 amino acids. Trimming removed 4 bases from V and 5 bases from J; junction bases left unmatched: 6.

The chain uses TRBV9 and TRBJ2-2; 8 nucleotides align to TRBD1. CDR1 is SGDLS and CDR2 is YYNGEE in the germline V gene. V dropped 4 bases and J dropped 1; count of bases not matched to a gene: 12. The CDR3 is 18 amino acids. The chain's CDR3 is CASSPSNDRGGNTGELFF. The DNA for the CDR3 is TGTGCCAGCAGCCCATCAAATGACAGGGGCGGGAACACCGGGGAGCTGTTTTTT. The variable domain in full, completed from reference TRBV9 and TRBJ2-2, reads DSGVTQTPKHLITATGQRVTLRCSPRSGDLSVYWYQQSLDQGLQFLIQYYNGEERAKGNILERFSAQQFPDLHSELNLSSLELGDSALYFCASSPSNDRGGNTGELFFGEGSRLTVL.

The chain carries TRBV7-6 and TRBJ2-5; 11 bases agree with TRBD2. This CDR3 has 18 amino acids. J was trimmed by 5 bases and V by 3 bases; bases with no gene match: 14. Germline V gene lookup returns CDR1 SGHVS and CDR2 FNYEAQ. CDR3 loop: CASSFSGTSGPRWETQYF. CDR3 nucleotides: TGTGCCAGCAGCTTTTCCGGGACTAGCGGCCCCCGGTGGGAGACCCAGTACTTC.

This clone was recorded a few times. The chain couples TRBV9 to TRBJ2-7; D unresolved. The CDR3 runs 13 residues. Per the germline V gene, CDR1 is SGDLS and CDR2 is YYNGEE. Trimming stripped 0 bases from V and 1 base from J, with 5 bases between. The CDR3 DNA follows: TGTGCCAGCAGCGTAGGGCAGTCCTACGAGCAGTACTTC. Its protein product is CASSVGQSYEQYF.

The V call is TRBV5-4, the J call TRBJ2-2; TRBD2 is a possible D gene (5 bases). CDR1 is SGHNT, CDR2 YYREEE, per germline (reference sequence). This CDR3 contains 14 residues. The V end was cut by 4 bases, the J end by 8 bases, with 15 bases between. The CDR3: CASSPGGLGGELFF. DNA of the CDR3: TGTGCCAGCAGCCCCGGCGGACTGGGAGGGGAGCTGTTTTTT.